Listed below are T cell receptor beta chains from one sample, sequenced in a study of tumor-infiltrating lymphocytes in primary liver carcinoma. TCRdb reprocessed the multiplex PCR reads via MiXCR and lists one record per CDR3 protein. The table shows fewer than 250,000 distinct CDR3 sequences, with 65% occurring only once. Material for sequencing was peripheral blood. Receptors were obtained from an older woman with primary liver carcinoma and hepatitis B virus infection. Each CDR3 is given with its conserved first and last residue. The D gene is left open where the match is weak. Size is stated for part of the rows, as once, few or many counts, or as a class when the clone is expanded.

abundance: -
d_gene: -
j_gene: TRBJ2-1
v_gene: TRBV21-1
CDR3nt: TGTGCCAGGGTCCAGGGGGCGAGCAATGAGCAGTTCTTC
CDR3aa: CARVQGASNEQFF

abundance: -
d_gene: -
j_gene: TRBJ2-3
v_gene: TRBV12-3/TRBV12-4
CDR3nt: TGTGACAGCAGTTTACGGCAGCCGACGGATACGCTGTATTTT
CDR3aa: CDSSLRQPTDTLYF

abundance: -
d_gene: -
j_gene: TRBJ2-1
v_gene: TRBV11-2
CDR3nt: TGTGCCAGCAGCCTACGTATCAGGAGGGCCTCAAATGAGCAGTTCTTC
CDR3aa: CASSLRIRRASNEQFF

abundance: -
d_gene: -
j_gene: TRBJ1-4
v_gene: TRBV11-2
CDR3nt: TGTGCCAGGAGCTTCTCGGTAGAAGACGGTGAAAAACTGTTTTTT
CDR3aa: CARSFSVEDGEKLFF

abundance: once
d_gene: -
j_gene: TRBJ2-3
v_gene: TRBV6-4
CDR3nt: TGTGCCAGCAGTGACGGGGGGGCTAACACAGATACGCAGTATTTT
CDR3aa: CASSDGGANTDTQYF

abundance: -
d_gene: -
j_gene: TRBJ1-1
v_gene: TRBV6-2/TRBV6-3
CDR3nt: TGTGCCAGTCGGCGAGGGGGGATGAACACTGATGCTTTCTTT
CDR3aa: CASRRGGMNTDAFF

abundance: few
d_gene: -
j_gene: TRBJ1-1
v_gene: TRBV5-1
CDR3nt: TGCGCCAGCAGCCCCGGGATCGCGGCCGGCACTGAAGCTTTCTTT
CDR3aa: CASSPGIAAGTEAFF

abundance: -
d_gene: TRBD1
j_gene: TRBJ1-1
v_gene: TRBV5-5
CDR3nt: TGTACCAGCAGCCCGCGGACAGGGGACGACACTGAAGCTTACTTT
CDR3aa: CTSSPRTGDDTEAYF

abundance: -
d_gene: -
j_gene: TRBJ2-5
v_gene: TRBV11-2
CDR3nt: TGTGCCAACAGCTTAACCAGAAAAGAGACCCAGTACTTC
CDR3aa: CANSLTRKETQYF

abundance: -
d_gene: TRBD2
j_gene: TRBJ2-5
v_gene: TRBV6-1
CDR3nt: TGTGCCAGCAGTGAAGTCAAATGGGGACCAGCGGGAGGGCCCTTGCAAGAGACCCAGTACTTC
CDR3aa: CASSEVKWGPAGGPLQETQYF

abundance: -
d_gene: -
j_gene: TRBJ2-1
v_gene: TRBV11-1
CDR3nt: TGTGCCAGCGACCCCGGGCAGTCCTACAATGAGCAGTTCTTC
CDR3aa: CASDPGQSYNEQFF

abundance: -
d_gene: -
j_gene: TRBJ2-3
v_gene: TRBV11-2
CDR3nt: TGTGCCAGCAGCCTCTCGGCCAGTACAGATACGCGGTATTTT
CDR3aa: CASSLSASTDTRYF

abundance: -
d_gene: TRBD1
j_gene: TRBJ1-4
v_gene: TRBV11-1
CDR3nt: TGTGCCAGCAGTCACAGGGGTGGAAAACTGTTTTTT
CDR3aa: CASSHRGGKLFF

abundance: many
d_gene: -
j_gene: TRBJ1-1
v_gene: TRBV11-2
CDR3nt: TGTGCCAGCAGCTTCCAGGGCCTGATGAACACTGAAGCTTTCTTT
CDR3aa: CASSFQGLMNTEAFF

abundance: once
d_gene: -
j_gene: TRBJ1-1
v_gene: TRBV6-1
CDR3nt: TGTGCCAGCAGGTTTCCCGGTGGGGAGGCAGCTTTCTTT
CDR3aa: CASRFPGGEAAFF

abundance: -
d_gene: -
j_gene: TRBJ1-1
v_gene: TRBV5-1
CDR3nt: TGCGCCAGCAGCTTCGAATCGGGCTTCGGAGCTTTCTTT
CDR3aa: CASSFESGFGAFF

abundance: many
d_gene: -
j_gene: TRBJ2-7
v_gene: TRBV11-2
CDR3nt: TGTGCCAGCAGCGGGGACTTCTACGAGCAGTACTTC
CDR3aa: CASSGDFYEQYF